The clone carrying this T cell receptor beta chain was seen ten or more times. Its antigen remains unknown. Amplified TCR beta CDR3 regions came from RNA transcripts. A set of HTBI primers served as the primers for a first-round RT-PCR of the TCR CDR3. TCRdb processed the multiplex PCR reads anew with MiXCR; each CDR3 protein has one entry. Of approximately 400,000 distinct CDR3 sequences listed, under 20% are singletons. V was trimmed by 4 bases and J by 7 bases, leaving 17 bases between them. The CDR3 totals 14 residues. CDR1 and CDR2 (germline): GTSNPN, SVGIG (reference sequence). The data derive from a study of T cells in Graves' hyperthyroidism and ophthalmopathy. Study-level background: Any treatment followed the collection of peripheral blood at initial diagnosis. Study conclusions and caveats: From stable hyperthyroidism, ophthalmopathy was separated by a 13 V-J model. With a median lead of approximately 6.4 months before onset, the model predicted ophthalmopathy. In blood, most of the thyroid clonotypes expanded above 0.001 were also present.

The receptor was isolated from a woman under 30 with Graves' hyperthyroidism. The sample consisted of blood. This rearrangement joins TRBV30 to TRBJ1-5, with a weak D call TRBD1 (6 bases). CDR3 coding DNA: TGTGCCTGGACTCAGGGGCAGGGGAACCAGCCCCAGCATTTT. Its translation: CAWTQGQGNQPQHF.